This entry features one TCR beta chain sequence. As yet, its antigen is unknown. This sample stems from a study of T-cell memory formation after mild COVID-19. Whole-study results and caveats: A second wave expanding day 15 to 37 was CD4+-biased; contracting clones were balanced. The appearance of some responding clones in pre-infection memory suggested that cross-reactive memory joined.

5'RACE primed from the constant segment yielded TCR alpha and TCR beta cDNA libraries bearing sample barcodes and UMIs. TCRdb reprocessed the 5' RACE reads with MiXCR, giving one entry per CDR3 protein. The data hold around 470,000 distinct CDR3 sequences, with 15% to 25% observed a single time. Trimming shortened V by 3 bases and J by 2 bases, and 17 bases separated the two germline ends. The CDR3 is 16 amino acids. Germline lookup yields CDR1 SGDLS and CDR2 YYNGEE. This clonotype was obtained from an adult woman who had mild COVID-19 (a few samples of this study predate the infection). Cell type and time point are not known. The chain couples TRBV9 to TRBJ1-1; possibly TRBD1 for D (6 bases). Sequencing used PBMCs or a T cell subset sorted from them (not recorded which). CDR3 bases: TGTGCCAGCAGCGGAACTTACGGGGACACTAACACTGAAGCTTTCTTT. This codes for CASSGTYGDTNTEAFF.